This record concerns one T cell receptor beta chain sequence. One end of the junction does not line up with germline, which may come from a read error. CDR1 and CDR2 from the germline V gene are MGHRA and YSYEKL. This CDR3 is 16 amino acids long. Each CDR3 protein is one row after TCRdb ran MiXCR on the 5' RACE reads. The sample has fewer than 65,000 distinct CDR3 sequences, less than 25% seen once. Cells sorted as Tregs were CD4+, CD25+ and CD127-/low. Sequenced: tumor-infiltrating Tregs sorted from the breast tumor. The clonotype comes from a female donor with breast cancer. This sequence joins TRBV4-1 and TRBJ2-1; D perhaps matches TRBD2 (5 bases). DNA for the CDR3: TGCGCCAGCAGCCAATTGGACTTAATCTCCTACAAAGAGCAGTTCTTC. Encoded protein: CASSQLDLISYKEQFF.